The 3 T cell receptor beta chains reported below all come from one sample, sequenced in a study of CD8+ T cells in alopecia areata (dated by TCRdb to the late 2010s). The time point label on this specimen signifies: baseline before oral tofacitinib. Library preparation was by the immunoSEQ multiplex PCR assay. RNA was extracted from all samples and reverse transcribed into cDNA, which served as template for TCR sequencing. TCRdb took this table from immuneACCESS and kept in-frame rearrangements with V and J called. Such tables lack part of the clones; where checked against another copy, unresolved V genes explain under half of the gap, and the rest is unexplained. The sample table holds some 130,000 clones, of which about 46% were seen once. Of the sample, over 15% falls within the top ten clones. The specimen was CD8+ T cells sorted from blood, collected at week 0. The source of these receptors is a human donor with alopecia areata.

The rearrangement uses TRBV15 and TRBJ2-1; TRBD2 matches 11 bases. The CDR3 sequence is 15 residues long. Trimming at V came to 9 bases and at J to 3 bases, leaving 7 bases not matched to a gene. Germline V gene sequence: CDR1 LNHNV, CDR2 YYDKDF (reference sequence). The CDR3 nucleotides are TGTGCCACGGTCGGTAGCGGGGGGGACTACAATGAGCAGTTCTTC. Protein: CATVGSGGDYNEQFF.

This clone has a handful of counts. The CDR3 DNA reads as TGTGCCAGCAGCTGGAGGACAGGTCCTTCCTACGAGCAGTACTTC. Its protein product is CASSWRTGPSYEQYF. The chain joins TRBV11-2 to TRBJ2-7; 7 nucleotides line up with TRBD1. From germline, CDR1 is SGHAT and CDR2 FQNNGV. J lost 1 base, V lost 4 bases, and 7 bases had no gene match. CDR3 size: 15 residues.

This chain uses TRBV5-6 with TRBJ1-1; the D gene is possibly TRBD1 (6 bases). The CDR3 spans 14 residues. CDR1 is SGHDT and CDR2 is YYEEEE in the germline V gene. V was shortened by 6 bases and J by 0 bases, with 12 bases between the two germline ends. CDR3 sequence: CASTLDRLNTEAFF. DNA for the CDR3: TGTGCCAGCACCCTGGACAGACTGAACACTGAAGCTTTCTTT.